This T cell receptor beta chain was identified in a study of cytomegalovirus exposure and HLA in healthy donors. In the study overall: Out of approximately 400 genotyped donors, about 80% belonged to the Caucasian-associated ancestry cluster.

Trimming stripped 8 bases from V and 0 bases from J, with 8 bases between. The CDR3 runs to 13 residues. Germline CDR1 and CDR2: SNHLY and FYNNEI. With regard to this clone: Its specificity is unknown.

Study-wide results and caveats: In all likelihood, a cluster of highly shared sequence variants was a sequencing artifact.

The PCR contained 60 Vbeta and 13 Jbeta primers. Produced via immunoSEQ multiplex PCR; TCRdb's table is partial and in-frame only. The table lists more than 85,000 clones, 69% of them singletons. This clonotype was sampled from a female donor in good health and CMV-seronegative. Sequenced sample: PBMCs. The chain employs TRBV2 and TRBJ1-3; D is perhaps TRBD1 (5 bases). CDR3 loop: CASQGTSGNTIYF. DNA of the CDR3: TGTGCCAGCCAGGGTACCTCTGGAAACACCATATATTTT.